The following is a TCR beta chain sequence with its context. Next came a second PCR, run for about 6 to 12 cycles, which used a sample-barcoded 5' primer along with a J-beta primer mix. Carrying 12 random nucleotides, a template-switch adaptor labeled each individual cDNA molecule. TCRdb redid the calling of the 5' RACE reads with MiXCR, one entry per CDR3 protein. The data show 750,000 or so distinct CDR3 sequences, 25% seen once. These data belong to a study of blood T cells in healthy people across ages. CDR1 and CDR2 from the germline V gene are LGHNT and FRNRAP. This CDR3 spans 14 amino acids. These records were also assigned to another study, of T cells of mothers and their children.

The sequenced sample consisted of blood. V is TRBV12-5 and J is TRBJ2-5, with TRBD1 matching 7 bases. The J call is uncertain, as TRBJ2-1 better fits the DNA end. This receptor was obtained from a boy younger than 18 in good health. The CDR3 loop reads CASGLRGRRNEQFF. CDR3 bases: TGTGCTAGTGGTTTGAGGGGGCGTCGAAATGAGCAGTTCTTC.